This passage covers 5 T cell receptor beta chains from one sample sequenced in a study of T cells in Graves' hyperthyroidism and ophthalmopathy. TCR beta CDR3 region amplification was performed from RNA transcripts. The TCR CDR3 first-round RT-PCR relied on the HTBI primer set. TCRdb passed the multiplex PCR reads through MiXCR, listing each CDR3 protein once. The sample lists a few hundred thousand distinct CDR3 sequences, around a fifth occurring once. The specimen was blood. The receptors here all came from a woman aged 50 to 60 with Graves' hyperthyroidism.

A few counts support this clonotype. This chain joins TRBV6-1 and TRBJ1-2; possible D gene TRBD1, 6 bases. Germline loops: CDR1 MNHNS, CDR2 SASEGT. With 6 bases removed from V and 5 bases from J, the gap between germline ends came to 19 bases. The CDR3 sequence is 15 residues long. Written as DNA, the CDR3 is TGTGCCAGCAGCCCCACCGGGACACGGGCTTATGGCTACACCTTC. This codes for CASSPTGTRAYGYTF.

In its sample, this clonotype was seen many times. The chain has TRBV5-1 and TRBJ1-5; D is unresolved. The V gene lost 5 bases and the J gene lost 1 base, with 13 bases spanning the gap. There are 15 residues in the CDR3. Germline V gene sequence: CDR1 SGHRS, CDR2 YFSETQ. The CDR3 bases are TGCGCCAGCAGGCAGAGCCTAGGGAGCAATCAGCCCCAGCATTTT. This translates into CASRQSLGSNQPQHF.

The sample holds a few counts of this clonotype. A single base separates this from a much larger clone, so it may be a read error. The rearrangement joins TRBV7-2 to TRBJ1-1; possible D gene TRBD1, 5 bases. The CDR3 contains 14 residues. Germline V gene sequence: CDR1 SGHTA, CDR2 FQGNSA. V was cut by 11 bases and J by 0 bases, with 16 bases left in between. The CDR3 here is CAQRPGGMNTEAFF. In DNA form, the CDR3 reads TGTGCCCAGAGACCGGGGGGGATGAACACTGAAGCTTTCTTT.

This clonotype was found many times. The chain joins TRBV3-1 to TRBJ1-5; TRBD1 is a possible D gene (6 bases). The CDR3 consists of 14 residues. Trimming pared 4 bases from V and 5 bases from J, leaving 12 bases between. Per germline, CDR1 LGHDT and CDR2 YNNKEL (reference sequence). DNA for the CDR3: TGTGCCAGCAGCCTCCAGGGGAACCATCAGCCCCAGCATTTT. Translated, it gives CASSLQGNHQPQHF.

The chain has TRBV7-2 and TRBJ1-5; D not certain. The CDR3 is 13 amino acids. Between the trimmed V and J ends, which lost 7 bases and 6 bases, there was a span of 13 bases. Germline values: CDR1 SGHTA, CDR2 FQGNSA. CDR3 DNA: TGTGCCAGCACCCTAGGGAGGGCTCAGCCCCAGCATTTT. Translated, it gives CASTLGRAQPQHF.